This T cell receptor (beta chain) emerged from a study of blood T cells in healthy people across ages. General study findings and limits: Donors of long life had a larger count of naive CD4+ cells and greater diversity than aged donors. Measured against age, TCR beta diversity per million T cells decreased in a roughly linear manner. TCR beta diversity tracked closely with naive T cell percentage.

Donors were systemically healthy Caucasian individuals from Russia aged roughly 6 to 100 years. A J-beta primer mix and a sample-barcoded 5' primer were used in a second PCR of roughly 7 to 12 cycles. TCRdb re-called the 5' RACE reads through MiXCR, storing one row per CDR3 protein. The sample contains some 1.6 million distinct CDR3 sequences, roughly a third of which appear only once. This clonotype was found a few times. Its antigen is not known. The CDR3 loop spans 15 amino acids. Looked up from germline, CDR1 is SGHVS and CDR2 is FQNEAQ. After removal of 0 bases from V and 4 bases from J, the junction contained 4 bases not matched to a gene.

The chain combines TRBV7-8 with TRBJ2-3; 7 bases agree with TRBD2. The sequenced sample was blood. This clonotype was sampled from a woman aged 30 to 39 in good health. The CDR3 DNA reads TGTGCCAGCAGCTTAGCTGGCGGGAGCCCAGATACGCAGTATTTT. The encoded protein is CASSLAGGSPDTQYF.